This TCR beta chain was profiled in a study of shared T cell receptors in the human thymus. The CDR3 is 16 residues long. The germline CDR1 and CDR2 sequences are SGHRS and YFSETQ. V was trimmed by 3 bases and J by 2 bases, leaving 16 bases between them. Profiling relied on immunoSEQ multiplex PCR, and the TCRdb table lists in-frame clones only, not all of them. The sample yields 500,000 to 750,000 clones, over 75% seen once. The same sample was also studied in work on human thymus T cells. That study reports: Samples came from healthy Finnish infants during open corrective cardiac surgery. Thymus tissue for the work was resected from patients undergoing corrective heart surgery. Blood and thymic repertoires both appeared biased in V and J gene usage. Highly overlapping thymic repertoires among unrelated individuals were reported in related research.

This chain connects TRBV5-1 to TRBJ2-3, with D perhaps matching TRBD1 (5 bases). This receptor was taken from a boy in the first two years of life with a congenital heart defect. The sequencing sample was made of thymocytes. CDR3 protein: CASSSPRTQDTDTQYF. In DNA form, the CDR3 reads TGCGCCAGCAGCTCACCCCGGACACAGGACACAGATACGCAGTATTTT.